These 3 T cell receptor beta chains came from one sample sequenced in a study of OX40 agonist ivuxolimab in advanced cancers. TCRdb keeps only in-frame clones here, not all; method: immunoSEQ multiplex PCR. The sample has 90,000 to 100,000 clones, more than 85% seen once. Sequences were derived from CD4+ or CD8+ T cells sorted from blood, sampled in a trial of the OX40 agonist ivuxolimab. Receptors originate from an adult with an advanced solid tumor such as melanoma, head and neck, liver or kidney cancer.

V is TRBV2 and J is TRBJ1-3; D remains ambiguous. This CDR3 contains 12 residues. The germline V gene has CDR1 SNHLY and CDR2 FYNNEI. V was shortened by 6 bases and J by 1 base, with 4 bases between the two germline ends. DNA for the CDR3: TGTGCCAGCAGCCTTTCTGGAAACACCATATATTTT. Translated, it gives CASSLSGNTIYF.

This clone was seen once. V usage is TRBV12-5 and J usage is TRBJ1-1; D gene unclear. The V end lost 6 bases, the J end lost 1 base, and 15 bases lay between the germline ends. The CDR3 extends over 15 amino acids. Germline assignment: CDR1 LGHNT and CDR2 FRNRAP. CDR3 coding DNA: TGTGCTAGTGGGTCGGACCGATTGCAGAACACTGAAGCTTTCTTT. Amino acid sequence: CASGSDRLQNTEAFF.

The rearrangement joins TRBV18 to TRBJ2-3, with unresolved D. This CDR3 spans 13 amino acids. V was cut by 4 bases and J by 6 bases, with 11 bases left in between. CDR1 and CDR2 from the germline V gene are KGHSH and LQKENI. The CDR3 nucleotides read TGTGCCAGCTCACGTTCTTCGGGCGATACGCAGTATTTT. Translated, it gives CASSRSSGDTQYF.